The 26 T cell receptor beta chains below were found in one sample sequenced in a study of T cell clonotyping in hematopoietic cell transplantation. The protocol was immunoSEQ multiplex PCR, while the TCRdb copy is restricted to in-frame clones and leaves out a portion. The table includes approximately 16,000 clones, 80% to 90% detected once. Material for sequencing was peripheral blood mononuclear cells. These receptors were obtained from a woman in her thirties or forties in good health. Some clones in this sample may be carry-over from other donors' samples.

To note about this clone: Different DNA sequences within this sample yield the same CDR3. The V call is TRBV19, the J call TRBJ2-1; 9 positions match TRBD1. V lost 1 base to trimming and J lost 7 bases; unmatched junction nucleotides: 5. CDR1 and CDR2 from the germline V gene are LNHDA and SQIVND (reference sequence). The CDR3 length is 15 residues. CDR3 amino acids: CASSIGTGGWNEQFF. The CDR3 DNA follows: TGTGCCAGTAGTATAGGTACAGGGGGCTGGAATGAGCAGTTCTTC. Looking up the rest from reference TRBV19 and TRBJ2-1 gives the full variable domain: DGGITQSPKYLFRKEGQNVTLSCEQNLNHDAMYWYRQDPGQGLRLIYYSQIVNDFQKGDIAEGYSVSREKKESFPLTVTSAQKNPTAFYLCASSIGTGGWNEQFFGPGTRLTVL.

V and J are TRBV6-5 and TRBJ2-5; D perhaps matches TRBD1 (6 bases). The CDR3 loop spans 12 amino acids. V lost 9 bases, J lost 5 bases, and 13 bases lay in between. From germline, CDR1 is MNHEY and CDR2 SVGAGI. The CDR3 nucleotides read TGTGCCAGTTCACAGGGCGGGGAGACCCAGTACTTC. Protein: CASSQGGETQYF.

V is TRBV19 and J is TRBJ2-1; D call uncertain. V lost 6 bases and J lost 3, with 12 bases in between. The CDR3 totals 14 residues. Germline CDR1 LNHDA, CDR2 SQIVND (reference sequence). The CDR3, as DNA: TGTGCCAGTAGGGACGTTGAGCGCTACAATGAGCAGTTCTTC. It codes for CASRDVERYNEQFF.

This chain links TRBV29-1 with TRBJ1-1; the D gene is possibly TRBD1 (5 bases). Germline V CDR1 and CDR2: SQVTM, ANQGSEA. This CDR3 contains 12 residues. V lost 4 bases and J 3 bases, leaving 9 bases between the germline ends. CDR3 DNA: TGCAGCGTTGTTCGACAGTACACTGAAGCTTTCTTT. It translates to CSVVRQYTEAFF. The whole variable domain, filled in from reference TRBV29-1 and TRBJ1-1, reads SAVISQKPSRDICQRGTSLTIQCQVDSQVTMMFWYRQQPGQSLTLIATANQGSEATYESGFVIDKFPISRPNLTFSTLTVSNMSPEDSSIYLCSVVRQYTEAFFGQGTRLTVV.

The CDR3 protein is CASSLGQGDEQYF. CDR3 DNA: TGTGCCAGCAGCTTGGGACAGGGGGACGAGCAGTACTTC. The gene calls are TRBV7-2 and TRBJ2-7, with 11 bases matching TRBD1. This CDR3 contains 13 residues. The V gene's germline CDR1 is SGHTA and CDR2 FQGNSA. The ends lost 3 bases at V and 5 bases at J; junction bases unmatched: 0.

The J gene is TRBJ1-2, the V gene TRBV7-2; D is possibly TRBD1 (5 bases). The germline V gene encodes CDR1 SGHTA and CDR2 FQGNSA. The CDR3 runs 16 residues. Deletions cut 5 bases from V and 0 bases from J, with 16 bases between. CDR3 sequence: CASSPAEGIANYGYTF. The CDR3 DNA follows: TGTGCCAGCAGCCCGGCCGAGGGGATCGCTAACTATGGCTACACCTTC.

V gene TRBV4-2 combines with J gene TRBJ2-3, with 7 bases lining up with TRBD1. Germline CDR1 is LGHNA and CDR2 is YNFKEQ. CDR3 length: 17 amino acids. V lost 3 bases to trimming and J lost 0 bases; unmatched junction nucleotides: 9. CDR3 in amino acids: CASSHGRTGISTDTQYF. As DNA, the CDR3 is TGTGCCAGCAGCCACGGAAGGACAGGCATTAGCACAGATACGCAGTATTTT.

This chain connects TRBV9 to TRBJ2-1; D assignment may be TRBD1 or TRBD2 (5 bases each). The CDR3 covers 16 residues. Per the germline V gene, CDR1 is SGDLS and CDR2 is YYNGEE. The V end was cut by 0 bases, the J end by 6 bases, with 16 bases between. The DNA for the CDR3 is TGTGCCAGCAGCGTAGTCCTATCGGGACCTGTCAATGAGCAGTTCTTC. The encoded protein is CASSVVLSGPVNEQFF.

This clone was counted once. This chain joins TRBV7-2 and TRBJ2-7; 9 bases are shared with TRBD2. The CDR3 is 14 residues long. Trimming removed 5 bases from V and 1 base from J; junction bases left unmatched: 3. The germline gives CDR1 SGHTA, CDR2 FQGNSA. In DNA form, the CDR3 reads TGTGCCAGCAGCCTAACTAGCGGGTCCTACGAGCAGTACTTC. Its translation is CASSLTSGSYEQYF.

This chain links TRBV19 with TRBJ2-7; no clear D. Between the trimmed V and J ends, which lost 4 bases and 4 bases, there was a span of 5 bases. The V gene's germline CDR1 is LNHDA and CDR2 SQIVND (reference sequence). The CDR3 is 11 residues long. DNA of the CDR3: TGTGCCAGTAGTAAAGGATACGAGCAGTACTTC. It codes for CASSKGYEQYF. The complete variable domain, with remaining parts taken from reference TRBV19 and TRBJ2-7, reads DGGITQSPKYLFRKEGQNVTLSCEQNLNHDAMYWYRQDPGQGLRLIYYSQIVNDFQKGDIAEGYSVSREKKESFPLTVTSAQKNPTAFYLCASSKGYEQYFGPGTRLTVT.

V is TRBV19 and J is TRBJ1-2; 7 nucleotides match TRBD1. J gave up 8 bases and V 6 bases, and 6 bases lay outside the gene matches. The CDR3 consists of 12 residues. Germline values: CDR1 LNHDA, CDR2 SQIVND (reference sequence). Here the CDR3 reads CASRVGGNGYTF. In nucleotides, the CDR3 is TGTGCCAGTAGAGTAGGGGGCAACGGCTACACCTTC.

The chain carries TRBV30 and TRBJ2-7; D possibly uses TRBD1 or TRBD2 (5 bases each). CDR3 length: 14 amino acids. Germline V gene sequence: CDR1 GTSNPN, CDR2 SVGIG (reference sequence). Trimming took 1 base from V and 3 from J, leaving 13 bases between them. The CDR3 reads CAWSGRGANYEQYF. The CDR3, as DNA: TGTGCCTGGAGTGGACGGGGCGCCAACTACGAGCAGTACTTC.

The chain carries TRBV27 and TRBJ2-4; weak D call: TRBD2 (5 bases). Trimming took 4 bases from V and 0 from J, leaving 13 bases between them. CDR3 size: 16 residues. Looked up from germline, CDR1 is MNHEY and CDR2 is SMNVEV (reference sequence). The DNA for the CDR3 is TGTGCCAGCAGTTCGCCGACGAGGGAAGCCAAAAACATTCAGTACTTC. Residues: CASSSPTREAKNIQYF.

The count of this clone is one. The V gene is TRBV19, the J gene TRBJ2-7, with 9 bases fitting TRBD1. Germline CDR1 and CDR2: LNHDA and SQIVND (reference sequence). The V segment lost 3 bases and the J segment 1 base; nucleotides outside the gene matches: 7. There are 16 residues in the CDR3. The CDR3 DNA is TGTGCCAGTAGTATTGGGGCCGGGACAGGGTCCTACGAGCAGTACTTC. Translated: CASSIGAGTGSYEQYF.

This chain uses TRBV30 with TRBJ1-2; TRBD1 matches 8 bases. J was trimmed by 4 bases and V by 3 bases; bases with no gene match: 16. The CDR3 extends over 17 amino acids. Per the germline V gene, CDR1 is GTSNPN and CDR2 is SVGIG (reference sequence). CDR3 residues: CAWRGRTGLPAGYGYTF. Written as DNA, the CDR3 is TGTGCCTGGAGAGGTAGGACAGGGTTGCCCGCTGGCTATGGCTACACCTTC.

The chain joins TRBV10-3 to TRBJ1-1; 9 positions match TRBD1. From germline, CDR1 is ENHRY and CDR2 SYGVKD. This CDR3 is built from 14 residues. Trimming cost V 4 bases and J 5 bases; bases outside gene matches: 5. The CDR3 nucleotides are TGTGCCATCAGTGCGACAGGGGGTGAGACTGAAGCTTTCTTT. Its protein is CAISATGGETEAFF.

The V call is TRBV10-3, the J call TRBJ2-5, with 11 bases that match TRBD1. CDR3 length equals 16 residues. Germline V gives CDR1 ENHRY, CDR2 SYGVKD. V lost 3 bases, J lost 5 bases, and 8 bases stayed unmatched. The CDR3 bases are TGTGCCATCAGTGATGGACAGGGGGCGAGAGGGGAGACCCAGTACTTC. Its protein is CAISDGQGARGETQYF.

V usage is TRBV28 and J usage is TRBJ1-2; D uncertain. This CDR3 has 14 amino acids. V was clipped by 4 bases and J by 8 bases, with 17 bases between them. Germline V lookup: CDR1 MDHEN, CDR2 SYDVKM. The CDR3: CASSSIPAGTGYTF. The CDR3, as DNA: TGTGCCAGCAGTTCCATCCCAGCAGGAACGGGCTACACCTTC.

The J gene is TRBJ2-5, the V gene TRBV7-9, with 7 bases matching TRBD2. This CDR3 spans 15 amino acids. The V gene end was trimmed by 4 bases and the J gene end by 1 base; junction bases not matched to a gene: 6. In germline, CDR1 is SEHNR, CDR2 FQNEAQ (reference sequence). CDR3 bases: TGTGCCAGCAGCTCGGGGACTACCCTCCAAGAGACCCAGTACTTC. Amino acids: CASSSGTTLQETQYF.

This chain connects TRBV7-2 to TRBJ2-5; D remains unclear. The germline V and J ends were trimmed by 5 bases and 7 bases, with 20 bases remaining between them. Germline V lookup: CDR1 SGHTA, CDR2 FQGNSA. The CDR3 runs to 15 residues. CDR3 region: CASSNRATSSMTQYF. CDR3 coding DNA: TGTGCCAGCAGCAATCGAGCGACCTCGTCGATGACCCAGTACTTC.

The gene calls are TRBV29-1 and TRBJ1-2; no clear D. Germline V gives CDR1 SQVTM, CDR2 ANQGSEA. This CDR3 spans 15 amino acids. V was clipped by 3 bases and J by 4 bases, with 18 bases between them. Here the CDR3 DNA reads TGCAGCGTTGATGTGGTGGCTAAGAATCTCTATGGCTACACCTTC. Encoded protein: CSVDVVAKNLYGYTF.

V is TRBV7-8 and J is TRBJ2-3; possibly TRBD1 for D (5 bases). The germline V gene has CDR1 SGHVS and CDR2 FQNEAQ. Deletions cut 7 bases from V and 4 bases from J, with 21 bases between. CDR3 length: 16 amino acids. CDR3 protein: CASTPRHSKGADTQYF. CDR3 bases: TGTGCCAGCACCCCCCGCCACTCAAAAGGGGCAGATACGCAGTATTTT.

This rearrangement joins TRBV5-6 to TRBJ2-7, with unresolved D. The CDR3 loop spans 13 amino acids. Trimming pared 4 bases from V and 0 bases from J, leaving 8 bases between. Germline lookup yields CDR1 SGHDT and CDR2 YYEEEE. CDR3 in amino acids: CASSRRGSYEQYF. The DNA for the CDR3 is TGTGCCAGCAGCAGGCGAGGCTCCTACGAGCAGTACTTC.

This sequence joins TRBV5-1 and TRBJ2-3, with 11 bases lining up with TRBD2. With 0 bases clipped from V and 6 bases from J, the junction kept 3 bases outside the gene matches. Germline V gene lookup returns CDR1 SGHRS and CDR2 YFSETQ. The CDR3 is 15 amino acids. This chain's CDR3 is CASSLAPSGRDTQYF. Written as DNA, the CDR3 is TGCGCCAGCAGCTTGGCGCCTAGCGGGAGGGATACGCAGTATTTT.

This clone was found a few times. The chain uses TRBV4-1 and TRBJ2-5; 10 bases line up with TRBD2. V gave up 0 bases and J gave up 3 bases; unmatched junction bases: 4. Germline values: CDR1 MGHRA, CDR2 YSYEKL. The CDR3 has 16 residues. CDR3 protein: CASSQESLAGEETQYF. In DNA, the CDR3 is TGCGCCAGCAGCCAAGAGAGTCTAGCGGGGGAAGAGACCCAGTACTTC.

This chain connects TRBV19 to TRBJ2-2; either TRBD1 or TRBD2 may supply D (7 bases each). The CDR3 length is 14 residues. The germline V gene encodes CDR1 LNHDA and CDR2 SQIVND (reference sequence). Deletions cut 6 bases from V and 4 bases from J, with 12 bases between. The CDR3 coding sequence is TGTGCCAGTAGACCAGGGGGGGGCACCGGGGAGCTGTTTTTT. Translation gives CASRPGGGTGELFF.